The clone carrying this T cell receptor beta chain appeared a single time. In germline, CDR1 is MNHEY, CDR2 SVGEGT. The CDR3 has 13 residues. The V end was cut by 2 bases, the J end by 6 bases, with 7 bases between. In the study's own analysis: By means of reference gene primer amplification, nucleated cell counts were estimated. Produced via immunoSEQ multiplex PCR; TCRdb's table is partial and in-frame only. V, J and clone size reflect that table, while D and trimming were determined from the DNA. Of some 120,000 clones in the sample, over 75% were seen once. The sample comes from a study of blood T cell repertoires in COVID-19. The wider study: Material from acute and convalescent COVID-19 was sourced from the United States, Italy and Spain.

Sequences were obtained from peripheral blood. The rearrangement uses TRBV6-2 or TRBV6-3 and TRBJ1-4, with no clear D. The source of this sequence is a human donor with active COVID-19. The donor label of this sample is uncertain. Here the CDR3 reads CASSYSGDEKLFF. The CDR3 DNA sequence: TGTGCCAGCAGTTACAGCGGTGATGAAAAACTGTTTTTT.